Sequencing of this T cell receptor (beta chain) was carried out in a study of T cell responses to AZD1222 COVID-19 vaccine. Study-wide background: Some second doses came at about 4 weeks and others at about 12 weeks; these were pooled.

Sequencing was performed with immunoSEQ multiplex PCR; in TCRdb, only in-frame clones are kept and a portion is missing. The data hold roughly 140,000 clones, with about 91% observed a single time. Points from the study as a whole: Clonal diversity may have been underestimated in mostly white British donors. Per reports, nearly half of all spike-specific TCRs target regions that are unmutated in variants.

As regards this clone: Antigen specificity is unknown.

Germline loops: CDR1 SEHNR, CDR2 FQNEAQ (reference sequence). This CDR3 has 17 residues. V lost 4 bases, J lost 4 bases, and 22 bases lay in between. This clonotype was obtained from an adult in good health. The chain couples TRBV7-9 to TRBJ1-2, with a tentative D call TRBD1 (5 bases). The starting material was peripheral blood, obtained on day 0 of AZD1222 vaccination. CDR3 DNA sequence: TGTGCCAGCAGCTCTTATATAAAAGGGGCCGGACCCTATGGCTACACCTTC. Encoded protein: CASSSYIKGAGPYGYTF.